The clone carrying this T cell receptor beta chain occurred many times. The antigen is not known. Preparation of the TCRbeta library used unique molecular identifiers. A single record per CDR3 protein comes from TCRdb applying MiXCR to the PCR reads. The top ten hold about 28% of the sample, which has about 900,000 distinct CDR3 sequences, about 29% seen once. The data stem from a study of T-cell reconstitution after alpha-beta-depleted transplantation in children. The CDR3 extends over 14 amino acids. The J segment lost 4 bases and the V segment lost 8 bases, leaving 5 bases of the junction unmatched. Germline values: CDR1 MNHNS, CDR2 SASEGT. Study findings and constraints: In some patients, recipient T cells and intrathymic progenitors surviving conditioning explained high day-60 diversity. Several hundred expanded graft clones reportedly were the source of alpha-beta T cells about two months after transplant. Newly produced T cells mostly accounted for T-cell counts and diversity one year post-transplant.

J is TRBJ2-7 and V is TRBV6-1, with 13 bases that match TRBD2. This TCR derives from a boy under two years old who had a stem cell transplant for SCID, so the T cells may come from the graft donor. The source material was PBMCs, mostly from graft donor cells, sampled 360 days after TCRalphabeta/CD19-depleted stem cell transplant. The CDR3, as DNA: TGTGCCAGCCTGTGGACTAGCGGGGGATACGAGCAGTACTTC. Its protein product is CASLWTSGGYEQYF.